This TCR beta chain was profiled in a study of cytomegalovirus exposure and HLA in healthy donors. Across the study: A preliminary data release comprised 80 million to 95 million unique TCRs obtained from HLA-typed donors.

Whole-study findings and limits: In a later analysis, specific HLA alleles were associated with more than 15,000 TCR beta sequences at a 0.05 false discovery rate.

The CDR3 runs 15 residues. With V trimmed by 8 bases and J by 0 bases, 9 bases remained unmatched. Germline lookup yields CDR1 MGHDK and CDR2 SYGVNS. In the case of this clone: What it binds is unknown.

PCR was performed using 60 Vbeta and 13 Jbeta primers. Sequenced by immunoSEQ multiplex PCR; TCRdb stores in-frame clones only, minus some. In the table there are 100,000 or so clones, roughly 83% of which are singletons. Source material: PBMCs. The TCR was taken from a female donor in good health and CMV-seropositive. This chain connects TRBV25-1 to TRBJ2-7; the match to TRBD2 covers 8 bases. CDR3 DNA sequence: TGTGCCAGCGCCCTCGCGGGGGGACCCTCCTACGAGCAGTACTTC. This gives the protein CASALAGGPSYEQYF.